This note documents a single TCR beta chain sequence. The V gene lost 3 bases and the J gene lost 6 bases, with 16 bases spanning the gap. The germline CDR1 and CDR2 sequences are SGHNT and YYREEE (reference sequence). The length of the CDR3 is 15 residues. The data derive from a study of T cells in Graves' hyperthyroidism and ophthalmopathy. TCR beta CDR3 sequences were amplified from RNA transcripts. The study used the HTBI primer set for a first-round RT-PCR of the TCR CDR3. In TCRdb, the multiplex PCR reads were re-called with MiXCR into one record per CDR3 protein. The data show approximately 360,000 distinct CDR3 sequences, approximately 25% seen once.

The V and J genes are TRBV5-4 and TRBJ2-4, with D tentatively TRBD2 (7 bases). The source of this sequence is a man between 50 and 59 years old with Graves' hyperthyroidism. Specimen: blood. The CDR3 DNA follows: TGTGCCAGCAGCTCCACTACAGGGACTATAAACATTCAGTACTTC. Its protein is CASSSTTGTINIQYF. The whole variable domain, filled in from reference TRBV5-4 and TRBJ2-4, reads ETGVTQSPTHLIKTRGQQVTLRCSSQSGHNTVSWYQQALGQGPQFIFQYYREEENGRGNFPPRFSGLQFPNYSSELNVNALELDDSALYLCASSSTTGTINIQYFGAGTRLSVL.